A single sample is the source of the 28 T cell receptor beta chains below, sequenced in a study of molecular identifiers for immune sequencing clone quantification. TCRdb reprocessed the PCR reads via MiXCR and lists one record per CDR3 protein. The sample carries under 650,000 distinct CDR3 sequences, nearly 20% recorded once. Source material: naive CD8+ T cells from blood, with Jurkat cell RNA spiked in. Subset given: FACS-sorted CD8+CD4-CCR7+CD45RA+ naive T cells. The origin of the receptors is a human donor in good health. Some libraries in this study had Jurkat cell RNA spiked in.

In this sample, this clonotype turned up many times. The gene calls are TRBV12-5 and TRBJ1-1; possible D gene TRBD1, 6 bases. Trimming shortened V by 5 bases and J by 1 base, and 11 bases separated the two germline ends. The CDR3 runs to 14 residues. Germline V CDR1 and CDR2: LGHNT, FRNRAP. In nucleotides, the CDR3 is TGTGCTAGTGGTATAACAGGGCGGAACACTGAAGCTTTCTTT. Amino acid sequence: CASGITGRNTEAFF.

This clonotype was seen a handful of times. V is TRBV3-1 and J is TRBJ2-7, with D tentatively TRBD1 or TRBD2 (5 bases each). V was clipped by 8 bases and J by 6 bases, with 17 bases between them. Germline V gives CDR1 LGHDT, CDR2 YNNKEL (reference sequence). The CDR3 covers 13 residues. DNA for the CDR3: TGTGCCAGCCGGGACCCTTCCTCCCTCGAGCAGTACTTC. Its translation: CASRDPSSLEQYF.

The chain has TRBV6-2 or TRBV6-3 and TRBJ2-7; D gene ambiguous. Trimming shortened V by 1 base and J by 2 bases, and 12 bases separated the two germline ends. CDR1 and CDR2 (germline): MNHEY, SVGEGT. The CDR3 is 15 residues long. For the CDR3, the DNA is TGTGCCAGCAGTTACTTTGCCAGGCCAGCCTACGAGCAGTACTTC. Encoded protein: CASSYFARPAYEQYF.

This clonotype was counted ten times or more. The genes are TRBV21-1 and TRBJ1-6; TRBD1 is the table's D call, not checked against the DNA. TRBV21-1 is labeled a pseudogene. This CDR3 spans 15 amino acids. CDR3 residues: CASSKRDRDNSPLHF. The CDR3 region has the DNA TGTGCCAGCAGCAAGAGGGACAGGGATAATTCACCCCTCCACTTT.

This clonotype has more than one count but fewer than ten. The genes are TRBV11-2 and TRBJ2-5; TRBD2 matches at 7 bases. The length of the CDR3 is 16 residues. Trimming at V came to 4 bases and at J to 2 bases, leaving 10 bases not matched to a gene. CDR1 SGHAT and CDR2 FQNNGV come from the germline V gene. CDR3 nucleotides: TGTGCCAGCAGCTGGGGGGGGACCGCCGGGCAAGAGACCCAGTACTTC. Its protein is CASSWGGTAGQETQYF. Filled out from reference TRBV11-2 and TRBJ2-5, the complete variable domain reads EAGVAQSPRYKIIEKRQSVAFWCNPISGHATLYWYQQILGQGPKLLIQFQNNGVVDDSQLPKDRFSAERLKGVDSTLKIQPAKLEDSAVYLCASSWGGTAGQETQYFGPGTRLLVL.

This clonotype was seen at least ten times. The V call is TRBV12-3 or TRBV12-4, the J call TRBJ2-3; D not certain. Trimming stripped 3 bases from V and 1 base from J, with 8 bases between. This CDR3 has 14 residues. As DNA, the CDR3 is TGTGCCAGCAGTTTCGTCAGAGGCACAGATACGCAGTATTTT. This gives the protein CASSFVRGTDTQYF.

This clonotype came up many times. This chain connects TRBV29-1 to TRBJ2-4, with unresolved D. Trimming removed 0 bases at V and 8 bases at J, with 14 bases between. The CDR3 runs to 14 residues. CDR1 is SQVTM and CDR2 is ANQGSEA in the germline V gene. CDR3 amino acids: CSVEDWAIPDIQYF. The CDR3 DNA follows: TGCAGCGTTGAAGATTGGGCGATCCCAGACATTCAGTACTTC.

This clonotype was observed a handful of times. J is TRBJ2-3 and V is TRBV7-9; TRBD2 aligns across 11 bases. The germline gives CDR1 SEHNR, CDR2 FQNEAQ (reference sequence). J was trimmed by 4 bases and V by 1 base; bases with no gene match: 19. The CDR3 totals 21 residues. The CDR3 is CASSLDGQGPRLAGPPDTQYF. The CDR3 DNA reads TGTGCCAGCAGCTTAGATGGGCAGGGGCCGAGACTAGCGGGGCCCCCAGATACGCAGTATTTT.

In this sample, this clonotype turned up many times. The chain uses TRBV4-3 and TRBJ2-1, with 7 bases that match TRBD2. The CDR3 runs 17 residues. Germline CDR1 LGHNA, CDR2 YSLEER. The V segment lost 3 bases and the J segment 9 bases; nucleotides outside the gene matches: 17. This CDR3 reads CASSHGAGRGYEPEQFF. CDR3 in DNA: TGCGCCAGCAGCCACGGGGCCGGGCGGGGGTACGAGCCTGAGCAGTTCTTC.

The CDR3 here is CASSQYRDVKETQYF. DNA of the CDR3: TGTGCCAGCAGCCAATACCGGGACGTTAAGGAGACCCAGTACTTC. The V and J genes are TRBV3-1 and TRBJ2-5; the D call may be TRBD1 or TRBD2 (5 bases each). This CDR3 spans 15 amino acids. The V gene lost 2 bases and the J gene lost 5 bases, with 15 bases spanning the gap. Germline V lookup: CDR1 LGHDT, CDR2 YNNKEL (reference sequence).

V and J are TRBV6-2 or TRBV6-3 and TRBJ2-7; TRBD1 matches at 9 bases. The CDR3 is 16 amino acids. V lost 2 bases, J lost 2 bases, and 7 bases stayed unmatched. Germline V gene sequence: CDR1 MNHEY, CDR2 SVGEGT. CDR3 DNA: TGTGCCAGCAGTTACCCACCGGGACAGGGACCCTACGAGCAGTACTTC. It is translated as CASSYPPGQGPYEQYF.

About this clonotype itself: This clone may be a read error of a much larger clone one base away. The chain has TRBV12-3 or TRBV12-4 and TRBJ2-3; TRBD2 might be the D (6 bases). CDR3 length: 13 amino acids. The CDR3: CASRVTSTDTQCF. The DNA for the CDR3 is TGTGCCAGCAGGGTCACTAGCACAGATACGCAGTGTTTT.

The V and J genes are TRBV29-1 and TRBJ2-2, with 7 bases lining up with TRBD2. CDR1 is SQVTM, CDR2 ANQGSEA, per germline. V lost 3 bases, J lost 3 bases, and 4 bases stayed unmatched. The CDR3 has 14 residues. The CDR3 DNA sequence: TGCAGCGTTGATTTGGGGGGGGACACCGGGGAGCTGTTTTTT. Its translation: CSVDLGGDTGELFF.

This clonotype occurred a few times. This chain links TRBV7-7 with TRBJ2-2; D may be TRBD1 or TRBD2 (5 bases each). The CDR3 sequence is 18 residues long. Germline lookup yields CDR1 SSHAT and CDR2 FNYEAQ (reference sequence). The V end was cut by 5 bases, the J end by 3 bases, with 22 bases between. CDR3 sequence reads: CASSPSPSGTWDTGELFF. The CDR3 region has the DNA TGTGCCAGCAGCCCATCCCCCAGTGGGACGTGGGACACCGGGGAGCTGTTTTTT.

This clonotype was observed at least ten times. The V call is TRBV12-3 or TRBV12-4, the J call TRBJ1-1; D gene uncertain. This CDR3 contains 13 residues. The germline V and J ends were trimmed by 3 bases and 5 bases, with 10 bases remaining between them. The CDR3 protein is CASSFLGRTEAFF. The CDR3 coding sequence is TGTGCCAGCAGTTTTTTAGGGCGAACTGAAGCTTTCTTT.

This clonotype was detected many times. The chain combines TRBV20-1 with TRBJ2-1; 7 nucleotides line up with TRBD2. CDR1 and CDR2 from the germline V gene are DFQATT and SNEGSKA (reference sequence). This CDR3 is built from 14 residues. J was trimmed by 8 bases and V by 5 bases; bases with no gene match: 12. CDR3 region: CSALSGEPGHEQFF. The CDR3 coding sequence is TGCAGTGCTCTAAGCGGGGAACCCGGACATGAGCAGTTCTTC.

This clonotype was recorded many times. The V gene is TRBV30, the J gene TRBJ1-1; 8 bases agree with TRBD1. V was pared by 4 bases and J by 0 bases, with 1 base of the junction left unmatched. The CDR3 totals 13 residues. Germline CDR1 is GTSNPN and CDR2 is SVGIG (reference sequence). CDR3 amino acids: CAWTGGLNTEAFF. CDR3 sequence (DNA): TGTGCCTGGACAGGGGGCTTGAACACTGAAGCTTTCTTT.

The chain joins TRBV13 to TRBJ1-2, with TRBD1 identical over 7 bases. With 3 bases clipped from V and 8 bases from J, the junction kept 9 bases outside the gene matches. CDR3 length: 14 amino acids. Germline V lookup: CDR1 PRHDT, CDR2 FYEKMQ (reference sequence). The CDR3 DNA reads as TGTGCCAGCAGCTTGGGACAGTCTTCGAGAGGCTACACCTTC. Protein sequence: CASSLGQSSRGYTF.

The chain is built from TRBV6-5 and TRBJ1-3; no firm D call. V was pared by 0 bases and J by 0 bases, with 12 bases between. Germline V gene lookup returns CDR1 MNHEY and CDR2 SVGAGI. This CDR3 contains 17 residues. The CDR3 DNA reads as TGTGCCAGCAGTTACTCCAATCCGGGGATCTCTGGAAACACCATATATTTT. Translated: CASSYSNPGISGNTIYF.

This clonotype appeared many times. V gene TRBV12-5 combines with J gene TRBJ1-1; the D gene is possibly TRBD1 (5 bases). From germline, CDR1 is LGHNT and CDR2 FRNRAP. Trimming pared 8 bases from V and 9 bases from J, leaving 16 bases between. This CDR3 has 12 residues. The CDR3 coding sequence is TGTGCTAGTTCAGTGACAGTGATAAAAGCTTTCTTT. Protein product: CASSVTVIKAFF.

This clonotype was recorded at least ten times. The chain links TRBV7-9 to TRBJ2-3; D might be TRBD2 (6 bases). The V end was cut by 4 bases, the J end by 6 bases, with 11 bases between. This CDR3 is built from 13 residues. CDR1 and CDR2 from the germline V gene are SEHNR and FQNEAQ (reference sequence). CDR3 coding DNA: TGTGCCAGCAGCTGGGAGGTCGTGGATACGCAGTATTTT. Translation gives CASSWEVVDTQYF.

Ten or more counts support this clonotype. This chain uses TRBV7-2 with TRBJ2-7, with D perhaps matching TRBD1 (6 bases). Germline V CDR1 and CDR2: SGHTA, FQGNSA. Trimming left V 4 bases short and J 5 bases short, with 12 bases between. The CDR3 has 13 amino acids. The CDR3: CASSSGQSHEQYF. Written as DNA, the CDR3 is TGTGCCAGCAGCTCCGGACAGAGCCACGAGCAGTACTTC.

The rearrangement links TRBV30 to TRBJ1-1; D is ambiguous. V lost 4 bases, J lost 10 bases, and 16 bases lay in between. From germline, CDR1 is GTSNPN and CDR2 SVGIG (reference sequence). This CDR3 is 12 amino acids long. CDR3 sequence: CAWTSGLAGAFF. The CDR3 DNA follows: TGTGCCTGGACCTCGGGGTTGGCTGGAGCTTTCTTT.

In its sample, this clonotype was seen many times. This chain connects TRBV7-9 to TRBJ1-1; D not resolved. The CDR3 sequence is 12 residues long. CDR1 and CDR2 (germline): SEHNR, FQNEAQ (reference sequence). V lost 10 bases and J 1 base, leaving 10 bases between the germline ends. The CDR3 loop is CAIPLRNTEAFF. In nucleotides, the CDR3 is TGTGCCATCCCACTGAGGAACACTGAAGCTTTCTTT.

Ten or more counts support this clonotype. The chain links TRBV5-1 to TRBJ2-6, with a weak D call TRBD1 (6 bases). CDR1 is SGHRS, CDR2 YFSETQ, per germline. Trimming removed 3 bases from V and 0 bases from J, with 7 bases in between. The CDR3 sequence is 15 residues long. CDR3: CASSWTASGANVLTF. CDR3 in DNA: TGCGCCAGCAGCTGGACAGCCTCTGGGGCCAACGTCCTGACTTTC.

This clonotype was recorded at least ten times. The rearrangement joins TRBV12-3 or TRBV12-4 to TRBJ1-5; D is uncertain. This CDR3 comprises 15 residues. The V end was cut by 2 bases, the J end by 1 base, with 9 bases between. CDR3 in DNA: TGTGCCAGCAGTTTAAGAGGTCTAAGCAATCAGCCCCAGCATTTT. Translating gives CASSLRGLSNQPQHF.

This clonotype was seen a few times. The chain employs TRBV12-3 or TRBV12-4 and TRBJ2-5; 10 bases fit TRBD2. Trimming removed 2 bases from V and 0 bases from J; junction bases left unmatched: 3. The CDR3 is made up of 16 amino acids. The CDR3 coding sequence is TGTGCCAGCAGTTTAAGAGCGGGGGGGAACCAAGAGACCCAGTACTTC. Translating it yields CASSLRAGGNQETQYF.

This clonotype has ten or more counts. The CDR3 region has the DNA TGTGCCACCGCAAGGGGATTAGACACTGAAGCTTTCTTT. Protein sequence: CATARGLDTEAFF. The gene calls are TRBV24-1 and TRBJ1-1; TRBD1 might be the D (5 bases). Looked up from germline, CDR1 is KGHDR and CDR2 is SFDVKD. The V gene lost 9 bases and the J gene lost 3 bases, with 13 bases spanning the gap. This CDR3 comprises 13 residues.